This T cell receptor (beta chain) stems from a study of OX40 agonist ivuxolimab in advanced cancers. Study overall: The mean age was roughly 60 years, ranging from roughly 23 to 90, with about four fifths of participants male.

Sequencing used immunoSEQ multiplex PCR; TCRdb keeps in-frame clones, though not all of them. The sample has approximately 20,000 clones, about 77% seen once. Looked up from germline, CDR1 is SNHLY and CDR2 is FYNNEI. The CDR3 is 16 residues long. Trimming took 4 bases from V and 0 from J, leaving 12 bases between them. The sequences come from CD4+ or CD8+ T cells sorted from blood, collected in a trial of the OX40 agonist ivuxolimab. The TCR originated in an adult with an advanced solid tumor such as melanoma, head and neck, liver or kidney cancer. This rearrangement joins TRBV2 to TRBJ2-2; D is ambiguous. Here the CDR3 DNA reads TGTGCCAGCAGTGGAGGAGCCAACTCGAACACCGGGGAGCTGTTTTTT. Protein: CASSGGANSNTGELFF.